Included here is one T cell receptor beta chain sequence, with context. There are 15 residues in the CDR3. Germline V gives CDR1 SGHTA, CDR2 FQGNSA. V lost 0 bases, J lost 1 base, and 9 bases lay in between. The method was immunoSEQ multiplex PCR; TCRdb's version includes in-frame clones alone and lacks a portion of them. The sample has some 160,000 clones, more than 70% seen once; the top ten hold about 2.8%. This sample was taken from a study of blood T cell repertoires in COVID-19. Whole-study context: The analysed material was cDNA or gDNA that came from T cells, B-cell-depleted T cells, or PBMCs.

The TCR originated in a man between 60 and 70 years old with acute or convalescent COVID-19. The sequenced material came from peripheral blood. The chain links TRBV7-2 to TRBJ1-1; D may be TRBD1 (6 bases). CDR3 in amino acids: CASSLAGQANTEAFF. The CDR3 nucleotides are TGTGCCAGCAGCTTAGCGGGACAAGCGAACACTGAAGCTTTCTTT. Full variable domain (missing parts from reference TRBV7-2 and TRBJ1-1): GAGVSQSPSNKVTEKGKDVELRCDPISGHTALYWYRQSLGQGLEFLIYFQGNSAPDKSGLPSDRFSAERTGGSVSTLTIQRTQQEDSAVYLCASSLAGQANTEAFFGQGTRLTVV.